The T cell receptor (beta chain) under discussion was sequenced for a study of T cell responses to AZD1222 COVID-19 vaccine. Study conclusions and caveats: Spike regions recognized by vaccine-associated CD4 TCRs spanned the protein, led by 160-218 and 743-854.

The CDR3 extends over 14 amino acids. V was clipped by 5 bases and J by 3 bases, with 11 bases between them. Data came from immunoSEQ multiplex PCR; TCRdb stores just in-frame clones and leaves some out. The profile covers under 150,000 clones, with roughly nine tenths appearing a single time and about 27% taken by the ten largest. Comment on this clone: Its antigen is unidentified.

The material was peripheral blood, obtained on day 0 of AZD1222 vaccination. This sequence joins TRBV5-3 and TRBJ2-2; TRBD2 is a possible D gene (6 bases). TRBV5-3 is an ORF, with its function uncertain. The sequence derives from an adult in good health. In DNA, the CDR3 is TGTGCCAGAAGAGGGTGGAGGGACACCGGGGAGCTGTTTTTT. Translated, it gives CARRGWRDTGELFF.